The clone carrying this TCR beta chain was picked up one time. As handled by the study authors: Reference gene primer amplification gave nucleated cell count estimates. Sequencing was performed with immunoSEQ multiplex PCR; in TCRdb, only in-frame clones are kept and a portion is missing. The D gene and trimming were derived from the DNA, and the V and J assignments and clone size from that table. The sample lists approximately 230,000 clones, 75% to 90% occurring once. This entry belongs to a study of blood T cell repertoires in COVID-19. As for the study in general: Samples taken during acute and convalescent COVID-19 were collected in the United States, Italy and Spain. Sources were T cells, B-cell-depleted T cells, or PBMCs; the material itself was cDNA or gDNA.

Trimming shortened V by 2 bases and J by 9 bases, and 5 bases separated the two germline ends. This CDR3 region has 11 residues. From germline, CDR1 is GTSNPN and CDR2 SVGIG (reference sequence). The specimen sequenced was peripheral blood. The source of this sequence is a man under 40 who had recovered from COVID-19. V usage is TRBV30 and J usage is TRBJ1-6; D unclear. The CDR3 loop reads CAWSLSSPLHF. CDR3 DNA sequence: TGTGCCTGGAGTCTAAGTTCACCCCTCCACTTT.